This TCR beta chain was captured in a study of blood T cell repertoires in COVID-19. The germline V gene encodes CDR1 MNHNY and CDR2 SVGAGI (reference sequence). The CDR3 has 13 amino acids. V was trimmed by 2 bases and J by 0 bases, leaving 4 bases between them. Original data processing: Scientists estimated how many nucleated cells there were by amplifying reference gene primers. TCRdb's copy holds only in-frame clones and misses some; the assay was immunoSEQ multiplex PCR. V, J and clone size reflect that table, while D and trimming were determined from the DNA. The table shows around 99,000 clones, with about four fifths occurring only once.

The chain joins TRBV6-6 to TRBJ1-1; D remains unclear. This clonotype was obtained from a man aged 65-85 years with acute or convalescent COVID-19. The specimen was peripheral blood. The CDR3 nucleotides read TGTGCCAGCAGTTACCCCATGAACACTGAAGCTTTCTTT. It specifies CASSYPMNTEAFF.